The 16 T cell receptor beta chains listed next were all sequenced from one sample in a study of T cell responses to AZD1222 COVID-19 vaccine. Generated by immunoSEQ multiplex PCR, the TCRdb table keeps only in-frame clones and is missing some. Here the sample spans fewer than 150,000 clones, approximately 91% being singletons. The specimen comprised peripheral blood, sampled 28 days after the second AZD1222 dose. These TCRs come from an adult who received the AZD1222 COVID-19 vaccine.

This clone showed up just once. The chain has TRBV30 and TRBJ1-2, with 7 positions matching TRBD1. The CDR3 is 13 amino acids. Germline trimming cut 1 base from V and 5 bases from J; bases unmatched to any gene: 4. Germline V gives CDR1 GTSNPN, CDR2 SVGIG (reference sequence). CDR3 amino acids: CAWSGQGGYGYTF. The CDR3, as DNA: TGTGCCTGGAGTGGACAGGGAGGTTATGGCTACACCTTC.

The rearrangement joins TRBV2 to TRBJ2-7, with TRBD1 identical over 8 bases. The CDR3 extends over 15 amino acids. With 9 bases clipped from V and 2 bases from J, the junction kept 12 bases outside the gene matches. Germline loops: CDR1 SNHLY, CDR2 FYNNEI. CDR3 sequence reads: CARRGRTGRTYEQYF. CDR3 bases: TGTGCCAGAAGAGGTCGGACAGGGAGAACCTACGAGCAGTACTTC.

The chain is built from TRBV27 and TRBJ2-1, with D perhaps TRBD2 (6 bases). Germline values: CDR1 MNHEY, CDR2 SMNVEV (reference sequence). The CDR3 has 14 amino acids. The V gene lost 4 bases and the J gene lost 1 base, with 8 bases spanning the gap. The CDR3 region is CASSSGDSYNEQFF. CDR3 nucleotides: TGTGCCAGCAGTTCGGGAGATTCCTACAATGAGCAGTTCTTC.

The sample holds a few counts of this clone. The V call is TRBV2, the J call TRBJ1-1; TRBD1 is a possible D gene (5 bases). The CDR3 sequence is 14 residues long. Trimming pared 2 bases from V and 1 base from J, leaving 8 bases between. Germline V gene lookup returns CDR1 SNHLY and CDR2 FYNNEI. CDR3 coding DNA: TGTGCCAGCAGTGAATGGGACTCGAACACTGAAGCTTTCTTT. It yields the protein CASSEWDSNTEAFF.

The chain is built from TRBV2 and TRBJ2-3; 10 bases align to TRBD1. Losses at the gene ends were 4 bases for V and 4 bases for J; bases not matched to a gene: 2. The CDR3 loop spans 14 amino acids. CDR1 and CDR2 (germline): SNHLY, FYNNEI. CDR3 sequence (DNA): TGTGCCAGCAGTGCGGGGACAGGGGCAGATACGCAGTATTTT. Protein: CASSAGTGADTQYF.

V gene TRBV4-2 combines with J gene TRBJ1-2; a weak D match, TRBD1 (6 bases). V was cut by 2 bases and J by 8 bases, with 18 bases left in between. CDR1 and CDR2 from the germline V gene are LGHNA and YNFKEQ. The CDR3 has 15 amino acids. CDR3 region: CASSQSIQDRSGYTF. CDR3 nucleotides: TGTGCCAGCAGCCAATCTATACAGGACAGAAGCGGCTACACCTTC.

This clone was counted a single time. The chain is built from TRBV19 and TRBJ1-2; TRBD1 matches at 10 bases. Germline V gene lookup returns CDR1 LNHDA and CDR2 SQIVND (reference sequence). V was clipped by 1 base and J by 7 bases; unmatched bases: 12. The CDR3 spans 17 residues. The DNA for the CDR3 is TGTGCCAGTAGTATAGCCCTCTCGCGACAGGGGGCTATTGGCTACACCTTC. This codes for CASSIALSRQGAIGYTF.

This clone appeared a few times. The V gene is TRBV3-1 (or the pseudogene TRBV3-2), the J gene TRBJ1-4; D unresolved. This CDR3 contains 16 residues. V lost 0 bases to trimming and J lost 4 bases, with 12 bases between them. The germline CDR1 and CDR2 sequences are LGHDT and YNNKEL (reference sequence). CDR3 sequence (DNA): TGTGCCAGCAGCCAAGATTCGGGCGGTTATAATGAAAAACTGTTTTTT. Encoded protein: CASSQDSGGYNEKLFF.

The genes are TRBV27 and TRBJ2-7; D gene uncertain. The V and J ends lost 3 bases and 1 base respectively, with 13 bases between them. Per the germline V gene, CDR1 is MNHEY and CDR2 is SMNVEV (reference sequence). This CDR3 spans 15 amino acids. The DNA for the CDR3 is TGTGCCAGCAGTTTCGATTTTAGGTTTTCCTACGAGCAGTACTTC. The encoded protein is CASSFDFRFSYEQYF.

This chain links TRBV10-3 with TRBJ2-3; possibly TRBD1 for D (6 bases). The V gene lost 9 bases and the J gene lost 6 bases, with 16 bases spanning the gap. The CDR3 covers 13 residues. The germline CDR1 and CDR2 sequences are ENHRY and SYGVKD. Written as DNA, the CDR3 is TGTGCCATAATGGGGGCGGCGGTGGATACGCAGTATTTT. Amino acid sequence: CAIMGAAVDTQYF.

In this sample, this clone turned up a few times. This sequence joins TRBV3-1 (or the pseudogene TRBV3-2) and TRBJ1-1; 7 bases are a match to TRBD1. The CDR3 is 14 residues long. Trimming took 4 bases from V and 6 from J; bases not matched to a gene: 8. The germline V gene has CDR1 LGHDT and CDR2 YNNKEL (reference sequence). CDR3 in amino acids: CASSRPRQGAEAFF. Here the CDR3 DNA reads TGTGCCAGCAGCCGGCCCAGACAGGGCGCTGAAGCTTTCTTT.

The chain joins TRBV24-1 to TRBJ1-1; 8 bases map to TRBD1. CDR1 KGHDR and CDR2 SFDVKD come from the germline V gene. CDR3 length: 15 amino acids. Losses at the gene ends were 3 bases for V and 1 base for J; bases not matched to a gene: 3. DNA for the CDR3: TGTGCCACCAGTGATGGTCAGGGGGCGAACACTGAAGCTTTCTTT. Amino acid sequence: CATSDGQGANTEAFF.

V gene TRBV11-2 combines with J gene TRBJ2-3; a weak D match, TRBD2 (5 bases). The CDR3 totals 16 residues. Trimming pared 5 bases from V and 3 bases from J, leaving 18 bases between. Germline V gene sequence: CDR1 SGHAT, CDR2 FQNNGV. The CDR3 sequence is CASSHPRERRTDTQYF. The CDR3, as DNA: TGTGCCAGCAGCCACCCCCGGGAAAGGCGGACAGATACGCAGTATTTT.

In its sample, this clone was seen a few times. The rearrangement links TRBV4-3 to TRBJ2-2; 7 bases fit TRBD2. This CDR3 has 17 residues. V lost 4 bases, J lost 3 bases, and 11 bases stayed unmatched. In germline, CDR1 is LGHNA, CDR2 YSLEER. The CDR3 coding sequence is TGCGCCAGCAGCCTGTTCTTACGGGGGAGGGACACCGGGGAGCTGTTTTTT. Translating it yields CASSLFLRGRDTGELFF.

This chain uses TRBV7-9 with TRBJ2-1, with TRBD2 matching 8 bases. This CDR3 comprises 17 residues. The germline V gene has CDR1 SEHNR and CDR2 FQNEAQ (reference sequence). After removal of 3 bases from V and 2 bases from J, the junction contained 9 bases not matched to a gene. In DNA, the CDR3 is TGTGCCAGCAGCTTCTCTAGCGGGCTTAATGCCTACAATGAGCAGTTCTTC. Amino acid sequence: CASSFSSGLNAYNEQFF. Supplemented by reference TRBV7-9 and TRBJ2-1, the full variable domain reads DTGVSQNPRHKITKRGQNVTFRCDPISEHNRLYWYRQTLGQGPEFLTYFQNEAQLEKSRLLSDRFSAERPKGSFSTLEIQRTEQGDSAMYLCASSFSSGLNAYNEQFFGPGTRLTVL.

J is TRBJ2-5 and V is TRBV19; the match to TRBD2 covers 13 bases. This CDR3 contains 14 residues. Unmatched junction bases numbered 7, after V lost 10 bases and J lost 5 bases. Germline CDR1 reads LNHDA; CDR2 reads SQIVND (reference sequence). CDR3 sequence reads: CATGLAGARETQYF. CDR3 in DNA: TGTGCCACCGGACTAGCGGGGGCGCGGGAGACCCAGTACTTC.